This TCR beta chain was sequenced during a study of prognosis after radiotherapy for stage I lung cancer (dated by TCRdb to the early 2020s). Study-wide context: Between early 2018 and early 2019, about 20 patients with stage I NSCLC were enrolled in Nanjing, China. All patients were regarded as medically inoperable, because of comorbidities in 12 patients and refusal of surgery in more than 5 patients. About a dozen patients had adenocarcinoma and several had squamous cell carcinoma as the tumor histology. The cohort comprised more than 10 men and about six women with a median age of around 70 years, ranging from roughly 53 to 85 years. Newly diagnosed primary stage I lung tumors were found in 13 to 15 patients, while oligometastatic NSCLC after surgical resection of the primary tumor was found in about 5. SBRT was delivered in 3 to 5 fractions with a biologically effective dose of at least 100 Gy, and image-guided IMRT or VMAT was used for delivery. The study sequenced around 40 blood samples from 20 or so patients, one before and one after SBRT per patient. Distant metastases were developed by four of the 19 patients after SBRT, at a median of 7 months, whereas no significant progression was observed in the other 15 patients. SBRT was not combined with any concurrent therapy in any patient. This study profiled peripheral blood TCR beta repertoires from stage I NSCLC patients before and after stereotactic body radiotherapy and linked the repertoires to distant failure. The investigation overall reported the following: All reported P values were unadjusted for multiple comparisons. After SBRT, the count of unique TCR clones dropped from a median of roughly 9,300 beforehand to about 7,200 afterward (Wilcoxon paired P=0.011). Tumor specificity of expanded TCR clones was not determined. TRBV and TRBJ usage frequencies reportedly differed by metastasis status, in two V genes at baseline and in eight to ten V and two J genes after SBRT. The study was limited by its small cohort and short follow-up, and the findings require independent validation. Post-SBRT Shannon entropy and its change from baseline were lower in patients who developed distant metastases; baseline Shannon entropy was not associated with metastases.

In the case of this clonotype: Which antigen it targets is not known. No much larger clone is present one base from it, and per-base qualities are unavailable.

Two rounds of multiplex PCR were used to amplify the TCR beta CDR3 region from genomic DNA. The first PCR round used primers specific to each TRBV and TRBJ gene, with sequences filed in Chinese patent CN105087789A. Universal primers were used in the second round of PCR. The Roche High Pure PCR Template Preparation Kit was used to extract genomic DNA from the frozen PBMCs. An Illumina HiSeq 3000 was used to sequence the libraries paired-end with 151 bp reads. The authors processed their data as follows. CutAdapt was used to remove raw reads lacking the multiplex PCR primer sequences. PEAR was used to merge high-quality paired reads into contigs. TRB V, D and J gene segments were assigned to each contig with MiXCR by alignment to reference sequences. CDR3 sequences were clustered by base quality and sequence similarity to remove sequencing errors. Shannon entropy, normalized by the natural log of the productive TCR sequence number, served as the measure of diversity. To get clonality, Shannon entropy was divided by the natural log of the number of unique clonotypes, and that result was subtracted from one. Using the Youden index from ROC curves, the researchers picked the repertoire-metric cut-offs for progression-free survival, and all analyses were carried out in R 3.5.3. TCRdb reran the public reads through fastp at Q25 and MiXCR, keeping productive beta chains. Every entry covers one CDR3 protein and lists the most common genes and DNA from its rows. None of the V and J calls come from the authors' own analysis; TCRdb made them. For this sample there are about 20,000 distinct CDR3 sequences; 40% appear just once. The top ten constitute approximately 54% of the sample.

No patient had a history of other malignancies or prior chemotherapy or radiotherapy, and all had node-negative disease on CT and PET/CT. At each of two time points, approximately 6.6 milliliters of peripheral venous blood were collected in EDTA tubes. PBMCs were isolated by Ficoll-Paque Plus density-gradient centrifugation. Immediately after collection, samples were stored at -80 degrees C until analysis. Trimming removed 5 bases from V and 2 bases from J; the gene matches leave 4 bases unexplained. The germline V gene supplies CDR1 MNHNS and CDR2 SASEGT. The CDR3 spans 14 residues, from the cysteine through the phenylalanine. Just the 42-base CDR3 DNA is kept, in frame starting at base 1.

Specimen: PBMCs, collected before or after stereotactic body radiation therapy (not recorded which). The V and J segments used are TRBV6-1 and TRBJ2-7; TRBD1 matches 9 bases in the middle. The source is a donor over 45 with non-small cell lung cancer. Here the CDR3 is given as CASSLWTGAYEQYF. The base sequence is TGTGCCAGCAGTCTATGGACAGGGGCCTACGAGCAGTACTTC.